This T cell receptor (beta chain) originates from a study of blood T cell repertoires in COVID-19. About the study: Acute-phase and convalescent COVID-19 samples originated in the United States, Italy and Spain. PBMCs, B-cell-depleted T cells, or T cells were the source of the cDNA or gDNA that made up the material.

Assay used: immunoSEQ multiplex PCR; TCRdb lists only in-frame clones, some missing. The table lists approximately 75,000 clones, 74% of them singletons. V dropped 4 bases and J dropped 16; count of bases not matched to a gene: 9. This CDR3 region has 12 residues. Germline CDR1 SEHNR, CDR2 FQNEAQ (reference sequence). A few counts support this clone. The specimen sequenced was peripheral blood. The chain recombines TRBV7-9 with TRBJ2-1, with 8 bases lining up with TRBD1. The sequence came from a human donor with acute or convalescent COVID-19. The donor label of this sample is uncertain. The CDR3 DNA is TGTGCCAGCAGCTCTACCCGGACAGGGTATTTCTTC. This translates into CASSSTRTGYFF.